The clone carrying this TCR beta chain was counted many times. It was with unique molecular identifiers that the TCRbeta library was prepared. One entry per CDR3 protein results from TCRdb running MiXCR on the PCR reads. The sample has 200,000 to 250,000 distinct CDR3 sequences; 9.7% are singletons. These data originate in a study of T-cell reconstitution after alpha-beta-depleted transplantation in children. Trimming left V 8 bases short and J 2 bases short, with 10 bases between. CDR3 length: 13 residues. The receptor was isolated from a human donor who donated a stem cell graft to a child with SCID. This rearrangement joins TRBV12-3 or TRBV12-4 to TRBJ1-5, with a possible D match to TRBD1 (5 bases). The source was PBMCs from the stem cell graft donor, collected from the stem cell graft. The CDR3 loop reads CASGASGNQPQHF. DNA of the CDR3: TGTGCCAGCGGGGCGTCGGGCAATCAGCCCCAGCATTTT.